Listed below are T cell receptor beta chains from one sample, sequenced in a study of blood T cell repertoires in COVID-19. Assay used: immunoSEQ multiplex PCR; TCRdb lists only in-frame clones, some missing. This table holds over 75,000 clones, around 78% found once. The sequencing input was peripheral blood. The receptors come from a human donor in a cohort sampled during active COVID-19. The CDR3 runs from the conserved cysteine through the conserved F or W. The D gene is left open where the match is weak. The listing skips clone size in some rows; elsewhere it reads once, few, many or a size class.

V gene	D gene	clone size	CDR3 length	J gene	CDR3 protein	CDR3 DNA
TRBV6-5	.	.	14	TRBJ1-5	CASSYSGESQPQHF	TGTGCCAGCAGTTACTCAGGGGAATCTCAGCCCCAGCATTTT
TRBV24-1	TRBD2	few	18	TRBJ2-3	CATSDSGTSGIVGDTQYF	TGTGCCACCAGTGATTCCGGGACTAGCGGGATCGTCGGAGATACGCAGTATTTT
TRBV7-3	.	.	16	TRBJ2-5	CASSSNPGHYQETQYF	TGTGCCAGCAGCAGCAACCCGGGACACTACCAAGAGACCCAGTACTTC
TRBV2	TRBD2	.	14	TRBJ2-1	CASEAGLAGRDEFF	TGTGCCAGTGAGGCGGGACTAGCGGGTAGGGATGAGTTCTTC
TRBV6-5	TRBD1	.	15	TRBJ1-4	CASSYVAGGNEKLFF	TGTGCCAGCAGTTACGTAGCAGGGGGAAATGAAAAACTGTTTTTT
TRBV7-2	TRBD1	.	15	TRBJ2-5	CASSLPPTGSETQYF	TGTGCCAGCAGCTTACCTCCGACAGGGTCCGAGACCCAGTACTTC
TRBV5-1	TRBD1	.	15	TRBJ1-2	CASTPIPGQHYGYTF	TGCGCCAGTACACCAATACCGGGACAGCACTATGGCTACACCTTC
TRBV29-1	.	few	13	TRBJ1-6	CSVVDSYNSPLHF	TGCAGCGTCGTTGACAGTTATAATTCACCCCTCCACTTT
TRBV19	.	.	15	TRBJ1-3	CASSISSGAGNTIYF	TGTGCCAGTAGTATATCATCAGGGGCTGGAAACACCATATATTTT
TRBV9	.	.	14	TRBJ2-5	CASSVEGLRETQYF	TGTGCCAGCAGCGTAGAGGGACTCCGGGAGACCCAGTACTTC
TRBV10-3	TRBD2	.	13	TRBJ2-1	CAIKREGLNEQFF	TGTGCCATCAAGCGGGAGGGCCTAAATGAGCAGTTCTTC
TRBV19	TRBD1	.	17	TRBJ1-1	CASSRLGTGRGNTEAFF	TGTGCCAGTAGCCGCCTCGGGACAGGGAGGGGGAACACTGAAGCTTTCTTT
TRBV19	.	.	16	TRBJ2-7	CASREQGRERVYEQYF	TGTGCCAGTAGGGAACAGGGAAGGGAAAGGGTCTACGAGCAGTACTTC
TRBV27	.	medium-sized	15	TRBJ1-2	CASSPFRGWKYGYTF	TGTGCCAGCAGTCCCTTCAGGGGATGGAAGTATGGCTACACCTTC
TRBV10-3	.	few	14	TRBJ1-5	CAISLTASNQPQHF	TGTGCCATCAGTCTGACAGCGTCAAATCAGCCCCAGCATTTT
TRBV9	TRBD1	once	15	TRBJ2-2	CASSDGTGLTGELFF	TGTGCCAGCAGCGACGGGACAGGCCTCACCGGGGAGCTGTTTTTT
TRBV7-6	TRBD1	.	19	TRBJ2-3	CASSLWPTRQGPVTDTQYF	TGTGCCAGCAGCTTATGGCCCACACGACAGGGGCCCGTGACAGATACGCAGTATTTT
TRBV11-2	TRBD1	.	14	TRBJ1-2	CASSLGTGGYGYTF	TGTGCCAGCAGCTTAGGGACAGGGGGCTATGGCTACACCTTC
TRBV9	.	.	16	TRBJ1-4	CASSLPFQGTNEKLFF	TGTGCCAGCAGTCTACCTTTCCAGGGAACTAATGAAAAACTGTTTTTT
TRBV5-8	.	.	11	TRBJ2-3	CASSLYTTQYF	TGTGCCAGCAGCTTGTACACAACGCAGTATTTT
TRBV28	.	.	16	TRBJ1-2	CASSLGGGAASYGYTF	TGTGCCAGCAGTTTAGGGGGGGGCGCAGCTTCCTATGGCTACACCTTC
TRBV6-2/TRBV6-3	TRBD2	.	15	TRBJ2-1	CASSPQAGDFYEQFF	TGTGCCAGCAGCCCCCAAGCGGGAGATTTCTATGAGCAGTTCTTC
TRBV12-3/TRBV12-4	.	.	12	TRBJ2-1	CASNDHSREQFF	TGTGCCAGCAACGATCACTCCCGGGAGCAGTTCTTC
TRBV27	TRBD1	.	13	TRBJ2-7	CASGIGQGWEQYF	TGTGCCAGCGGCATTGGACAGGGGTGGGAGCAGTACTTC
TRBV18	TRBD2	.	16	TRBJ2-6	CASSPPGGSGANVLTF	TGTGCCAGCTCACCACCGGGGGGGTCTGGGGCCAACGTCCTGACTTTC
TRBV14	TRBD1	hyperexpanded	15	TRBJ1-1	CASRIETGVGTEAFF	TGTGCCAGCCGGATTGAGACAGGGGTAGGCACTGAAGCTTTCTTT
TRBV27	.	once	16	TRBJ2-3	CASSLLGGMSTDTQYF	TGTGCCAGCAGTTTATTGGGGGGAATGAGCACAGATACGCAGTATTTT
TRBV10-2	TRBD2	.	15	TRBJ2-1	CATLLRGALDNEQFF	TGCGCCACCTTACTGCGGGGGGCCTTGGACAATGAGCAGTTCTTC
TRBV3-1/TRBV3-2	TRBD1	.	14	TRBJ2-7	CASTDRGQSYEQYF	TGTGCCAGCACCGACAGGGGGCAGTCGTACGAGCAGTACTTC
TRBV19	.	.	13	TRBJ1-2	CASSIGGSYGYTF	TGTGCCAGTAGTATAGGAGGGAGCTATGGCTACACCTTC
TRBV28	TRBD1	.	14	TRBJ1-1	CASSPQGASTEAFF	TGTGCCAGCAGCCCCCAGGGGGCGAGTACTGAAGCTTTCTTT
TRBV19	.	once	13	TRBJ2-1	CASSARDINEQFF	TGTGCCAGTAGTGCCCGGGACATCAATGAGCAGTTCTTC
TRBV6-6	TRBD1	.	16	TRBJ1-1	CASSYPRTGGGTEAFF	TGTGCCAGCAGTTACCCCCGGACAGGGGGCGGGACTGAAGCTTTCTTT
TRBV5-1	.	.	13	TRBJ2-7	CASSSLRGWEQYF	TGCGCCAGCAGCTCGCTCAGGGGCTGGGAGCAGTACTTC
TRBV6-5	.	.	11	TRBJ1-1	CASSINTEAFF	TGTGCCAGCAGTATAAACACTGAAGCTTTCTTT
TRBV24-1	.	.	15	TRBJ1-6	CATSELPGVSSPLHF	TGTGCCACCAGTGAGCTGCCGGGGGTAAGTTCACCCCTCCACTTT
TRBV19	TRBD1	many	12	TRBJ1-5	CASKGAEQPQHF	TGTGCCAGTAAGGGGGCAGAACAGCCCCAGCATTTT
TRBV30	.	.	13	TRBJ2-5	CAWRGLAQETQYF	TGTGCCTGGAGGGGCCTGGCCCAAGAGACCCAGTACTTC
TRBV27	.	.	14	TRBJ2-3	CASSPLPSTDTQYF	TGTGCCAGCAGTCCCCTCCCTAGCACAGATACGCAGTATTTT
TRBV12-5	.	.	16	TRBJ1-3	CASGFTPYSSGNTIYF	TGTGCTAGTGGTTTCACCCCGTACAGCTCTGGAAACACCATATATTTT
TRBV15	.	few	12	TRBJ2-2	CATSSRTGELFF	TGTGCCACCAGCAGCCGCACCGGGGAGCTGTTTTTT
TRBV10-3	.	.	14	TRBJ2-1	CAMGDTVWYNEQFF	TGTGCCATGGGGGACACTGTATGGTACAATGAGCAGTTCTTC
TRBV19	TRBD2	.	17	TRBJ2-5	CASSIGLAGGIGETQYF	TGTGCCAGTAGTATTGGTCTAGCGGGGGGAATCGGGGAGACCCAGTACTTC
TRBV9	.	.	15	TRBJ2-6	CASSVGGEGANVLTF	TGTGCCAGCAGCGTAGGGGGCGAAGGGGCCAACGTCCTGACTTTC
TRBV7-6	TRBD1	.	16	TRBJ1-5	CASSAVRDRENQPQHF	TGTGCCAGCAGCGCCGTACGGGACAGGGAAAATCAGCCCCAGCATTTT